Shown below are 11 T cell receptor beta chains from a single sample sequenced in a study of a mutant IDH1 vaccine in newly diagnosed glioma. Time point defined: week 23, last vaccination. Every vaccine dose comprised 300 ug of mutant IDH1 20-mer peptide plus topical imiquimod. The antigens these receptors bind are not known. The table came from immunoSEQ multiplex PCR; TCRdb's copy has only in-frame clones and leaves some out. This sample yields 25,000 to 30,000 clones, of which about 85% are seen a single time; approximately 7.6% belongs to the top ten. The sequenced sample was PBMCs, obtained from a glioma patient whose treatment included an IDH1 peptide vaccine. The receptors here all came from a woman between 18 and 30 years old with glioma.

There are a few counts of this clone. The chain recombines TRBV27 with TRBJ1-1; D perhaps matches TRBD1 (6 bases). The V end was cut by 2 bases, the J end by 7 bases, with 8 bases between. The CDR3 sequence is 12 residues long. Germline V gene data show CDR1 as MNHEY and CDR2 as SMNVEV (reference sequence). CDR3 sequence reads: CASSLQGREAFF. The DNA for the CDR3 is TGTGCCAGCAGTTTACAGGGGCGTGAAGCTTTCTTT.

The rearrangement joins TRBV13 to TRBJ1-2; perhaps TRBD1 as D (6 bases). The CDR3 runs 13 residues. The V gene's germline CDR1 is PRHDT and CDR2 FYEKMQ (reference sequence). Trimming pared 1 base from V and 8 bases from J, leaving 11 bases between. CDR3 coding DNA: TGTGCCAGCAGCTTAGATGCGGGGGCGGGCTACACCTTC. Encoded protein: CASSLDAGAGYTF.

The chain uses TRBV6-1 and TRBJ2-5; TRBD1 is a possible D gene (5 bases). V dropped 10 bases and J dropped 2 bases, with 17 bases sitting between them. CDR3 length equals 14 residues. In germline, CDR1 is MNHNS, CDR2 SASEGT. The CDR3 here is CATRTFGQQETQYF. CDR3 bases: TGTGCCACACGGACATTTGGGCAACAAGAGACCCAGTACTTC.

The gene calls are TRBV6-1 and TRBJ1-2, with D hard to call. V was clipped by 2 bases and J by 0 bases, with 10 bases between them. CDR1 and CDR2 (germline): MNHNS, SASEGT. This CDR3 comprises 15 residues. Here the CDR3 reads CASSERDGANYGYTF. The CDR3 coding sequence is TGTGCCAGCAGTGAACGAGACGGAGCTAACTATGGCTACACCTTC.

The chain combines TRBV7-2 with TRBJ1-4; no definite D call. V was shortened by 1 base and J by 8 bases, with 8 bases between the two germline ends. Per germline, CDR1 SGHTA and CDR2 FQGNSA. The CDR3 contains 13 residues. The CDR3 nucleotides are TGTGCCAGCAGCTTAGGGGGTACGGAAAAACTGTTTTTT. Residues: CASSLGGTEKLFF.

The chain uses TRBV7-2 and TRBJ2-3; 7 nucleotides align to TRBD2. Germline CDR1 SGHTA, CDR2 FQGNSA. The V gene end was trimmed by 4 bases and the J gene end by 5 bases; junction bases not matched to a gene: 9. The CDR3 covers 15 residues. Written as DNA, the CDR3 is TGTGCCAGCAGCTCGGGACTAAAACAAGGAGATACGCAGTATTTT. Protein sequence: CASSSGLKQGDTQYF.

The rearrangement joins TRBV7-2 to TRBJ2-5; TRBD1 might be the D (5 bases). The CDR3 runs to 14 residues. V was clipped by 4 bases and J by 5 bases, with 14 bases between them. Germline V gene data show CDR1 as SGHTA and CDR2 as FQGNSA. In DNA, the CDR3 is TGTGCCAGCAGCTACCCAGGGAAGGAGGAGACCCAGTACTTC. Amino acid sequence: CASSYPGKEETQYF.

The chain is built from TRBV30 and TRBJ1-2; TRBD1 might be the D (5 bases). V was cut by 4 bases and J by 7 bases, with 16 bases left in between. The CDR3 contains 13 residues. Germline CDR1 is GTSNPN and CDR2 is SVGIG (reference sequence). The CDR3 DNA is TGTGCCTGGACTTCTCTACAGGTCGGTGGCTACACCTTC. Its protein is CAWTSLQVGGYTF.

V usage is TRBV5-5 and J usage is TRBJ2-5; 9 bases line up with TRBD2. The CDR3 totals 16 residues. Germline CDR1 is SGHKS and CDR2 is YYEKEE (reference sequence). J was trimmed by 1 base and V by 4 bases; bases with no gene match: 8. The CDR3 region has the DNA TGTGCCAGCAGCCTTCGACTAGCGGAGATCCAAGAGACCCAGTACTTC. Translating gives CASSLRLAEIQETQYF.

The chain is built from TRBV7-9 and TRBJ2-7; D unclear. CDR3 length: 12 amino acids. V lost 1 base and J 4 bases, leaving 5 bases between the germline ends. CDR1 and CDR2 (germline): SEHNR, FQNEAQ (reference sequence). The CDR3 is CASSLGFYEQYF. CDR3 nucleotide sequence: TGTGCCAGCAGCTTAGGGTTTTACGAGCAGTACTTC.

V is TRBV18 and J is TRBJ1-2, with no clear D. V lost 1 base to trimming and J lost 3 bases, with 9 bases between them. Germline loops: CDR1 KGHSH, CDR2 LQKENI. The length of the CDR3 is 14 residues. The CDR3 reads CASSPQKGDYGYTF. CDR3 DNA sequence: TGTGCCAGCTCACCACAAAAGGGCGACTATGGCTACACCTTC.